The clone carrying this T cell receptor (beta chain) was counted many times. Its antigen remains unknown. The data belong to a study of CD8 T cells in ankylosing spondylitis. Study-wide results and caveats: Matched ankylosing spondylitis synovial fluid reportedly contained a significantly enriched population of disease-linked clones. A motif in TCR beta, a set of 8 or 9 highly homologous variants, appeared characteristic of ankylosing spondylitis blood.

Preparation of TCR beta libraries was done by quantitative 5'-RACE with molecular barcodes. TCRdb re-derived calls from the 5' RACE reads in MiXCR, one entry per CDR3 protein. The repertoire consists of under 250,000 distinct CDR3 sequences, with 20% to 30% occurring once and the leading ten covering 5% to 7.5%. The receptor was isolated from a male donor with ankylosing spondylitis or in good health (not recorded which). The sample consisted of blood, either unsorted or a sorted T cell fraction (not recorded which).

In DNA, the CDR3 is TGTGCCAGCAGTATCCAAGGGCTTGCAACTAATGAAAAACTGTTTTTT. Translation gives CASSIQGLATNEKLFF. The genes are TRBV6-1 and TRBJ1-4; no clear D. CDR3 size: 16 residues. The V gene lost 5 bases and the J gene lost 0 bases, with 13 bases spanning the gap. The germline V gene has CDR1 MNHNS and CDR2 SASEGT.